This TCR beta chain comes out of a study of control samples from healthy donors and cancer patients (dated by TCRdb to 2020 to 2021). Library creation used the immunoSEQ multiplex PCR assay. Held by TCRdb, this immuneACCESS table contains in-frame sequences only and omits some clones. Under half of the omission traces to an unresolved V gene where checked; the cause of the rest is unknown. The sample table holds under 110,000 clones, of which around 89% were seen once. More than 7% of the sample comes from the top ten. Details on this clone: Its antigen is still unknown. No much larger clone is present one base from it, and per-base qualities are unavailable.

Its CDR3 holds 17 amino acids, cysteine through phenylalanine. The entry retains the CDR3 DNA only, 51 bases that are in frame from base 1. The germline V gene yields SGHTA for CDR1 and FQGNSA for CDR2. V has 5 bases trimmed and J has 4 bases trimmed; junction bases matching no gene number 15. The sample comprised blood. The receptor chain draws on TRBV7-2 and TRBJ2-7, with 9 central nucleotides matching TRBD2. The TCR originated in a man aged 25-45 years in good health. The DNA sequence is as follows: TGTGCCAGCAGCCGGGCGGGGGGGGCTAGCGGGACTTACGAGCAGTACTTC. Its translation is CASSRAGGASGTYEQYF.